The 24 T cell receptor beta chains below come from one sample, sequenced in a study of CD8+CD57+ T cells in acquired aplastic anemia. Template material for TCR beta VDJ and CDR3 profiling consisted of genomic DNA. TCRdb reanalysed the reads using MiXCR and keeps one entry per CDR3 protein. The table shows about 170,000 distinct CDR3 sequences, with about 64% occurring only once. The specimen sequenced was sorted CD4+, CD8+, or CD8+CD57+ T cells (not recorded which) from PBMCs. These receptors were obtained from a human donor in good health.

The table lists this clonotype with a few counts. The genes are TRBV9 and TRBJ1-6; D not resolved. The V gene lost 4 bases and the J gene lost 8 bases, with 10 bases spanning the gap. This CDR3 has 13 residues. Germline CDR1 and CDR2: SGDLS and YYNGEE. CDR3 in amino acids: CASSPYGDSPLHF. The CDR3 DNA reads TGTGCCAGCAGCCCATATGGTGATTCACCCCTCCACTTT.

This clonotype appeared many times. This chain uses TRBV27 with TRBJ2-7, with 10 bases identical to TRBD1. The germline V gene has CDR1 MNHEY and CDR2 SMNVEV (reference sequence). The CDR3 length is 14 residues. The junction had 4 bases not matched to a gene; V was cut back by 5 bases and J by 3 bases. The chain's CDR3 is CASSVGTGVYEQYF. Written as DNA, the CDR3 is TGTGCCAGCAGTGTCGGGACAGGGGTCTACGAGCAGTACTTC.

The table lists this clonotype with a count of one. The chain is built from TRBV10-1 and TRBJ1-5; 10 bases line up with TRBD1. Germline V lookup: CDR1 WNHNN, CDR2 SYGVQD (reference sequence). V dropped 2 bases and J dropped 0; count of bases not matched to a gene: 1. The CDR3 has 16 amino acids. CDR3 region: CASSEGTGVSNQPQHF. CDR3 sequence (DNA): TGCGCCAGCAGTGAGGGGACAGGGGTTAGCAATCAGCCCCAGCATTTT.

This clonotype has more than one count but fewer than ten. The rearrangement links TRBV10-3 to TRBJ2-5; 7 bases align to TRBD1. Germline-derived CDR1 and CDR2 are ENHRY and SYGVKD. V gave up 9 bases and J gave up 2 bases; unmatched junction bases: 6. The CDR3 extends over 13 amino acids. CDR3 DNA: TGTGCCATTGGGACAGAGAAGCAAGAGACCCAGTACTTC. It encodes CAIGTEKQETQYF.

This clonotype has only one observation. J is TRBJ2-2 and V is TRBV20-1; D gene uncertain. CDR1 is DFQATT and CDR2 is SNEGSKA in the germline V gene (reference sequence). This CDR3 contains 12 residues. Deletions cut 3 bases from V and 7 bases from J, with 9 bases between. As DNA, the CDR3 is TGCAGTGCTAGGGTTGCTAGCGGGGAGCTGTTTTTT. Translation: CSARVASGELFF.

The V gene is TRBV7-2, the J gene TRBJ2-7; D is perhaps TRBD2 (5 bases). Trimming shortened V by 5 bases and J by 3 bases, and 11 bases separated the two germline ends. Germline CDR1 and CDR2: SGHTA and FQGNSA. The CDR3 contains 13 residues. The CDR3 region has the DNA TGTGCCAGCAGCGTAGGTCGGGACTACGAGCAGTACTTC. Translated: CASSVGRDYEQYF.

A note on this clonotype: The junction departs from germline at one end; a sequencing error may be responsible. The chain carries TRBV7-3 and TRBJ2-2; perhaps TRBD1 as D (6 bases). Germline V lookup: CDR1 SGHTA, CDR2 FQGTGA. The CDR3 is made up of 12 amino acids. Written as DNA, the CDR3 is TGTGCCAGCACCGGGGACACCGGGGAGCTGATCTTT. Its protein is CASTGDTGELIF. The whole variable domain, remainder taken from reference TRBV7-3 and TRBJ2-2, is GAGVSQTPSNKVTEKGKYVELRCDPISGHTALYWYRQSLGQGPEFLIYFQGTGAADDSGLPNDRFFAVRPEGSVSTLKIQRTERGDSAVYLCASTGDTGELIFGEGSRLTVL.

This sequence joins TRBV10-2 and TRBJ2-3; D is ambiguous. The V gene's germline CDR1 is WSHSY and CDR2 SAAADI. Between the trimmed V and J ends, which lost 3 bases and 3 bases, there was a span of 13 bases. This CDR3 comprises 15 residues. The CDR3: CASSDLATRTDTQYF. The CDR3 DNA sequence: TGCGCCAGCAGTGATTTGGCGACGAGGACAGATACGCAGTATTTT.

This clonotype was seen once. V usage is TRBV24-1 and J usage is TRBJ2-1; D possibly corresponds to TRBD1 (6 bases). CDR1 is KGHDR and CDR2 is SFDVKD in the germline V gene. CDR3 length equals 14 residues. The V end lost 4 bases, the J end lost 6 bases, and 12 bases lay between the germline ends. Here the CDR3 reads CATSDVRGTNEQFF. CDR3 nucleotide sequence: TGTGCCACCAGTGACGTGAGGGGGACCAATGAGCAGTTCTTC.

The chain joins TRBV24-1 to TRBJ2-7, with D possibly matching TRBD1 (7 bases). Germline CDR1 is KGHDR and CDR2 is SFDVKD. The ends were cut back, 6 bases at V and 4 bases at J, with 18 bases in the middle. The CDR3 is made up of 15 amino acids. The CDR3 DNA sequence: TGTGCCACCAGTCTTGCGGGACAGCTAAATTACGAGCAGTACTTC. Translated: CATSLAGQLNYEQYF.

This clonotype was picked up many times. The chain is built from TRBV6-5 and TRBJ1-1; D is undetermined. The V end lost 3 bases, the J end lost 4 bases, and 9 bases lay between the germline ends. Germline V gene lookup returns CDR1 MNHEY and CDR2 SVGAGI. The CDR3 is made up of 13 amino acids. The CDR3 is CASSYGVGTEAFF. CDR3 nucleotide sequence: TGTGCCAGCAGTTATGGAGTAGGCACTGAAGCTTTCTTT.

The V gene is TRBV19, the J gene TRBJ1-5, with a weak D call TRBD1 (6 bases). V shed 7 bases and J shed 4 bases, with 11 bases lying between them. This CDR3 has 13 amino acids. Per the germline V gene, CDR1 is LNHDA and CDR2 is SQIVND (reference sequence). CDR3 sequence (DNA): TGTGCCAGTACCCCACAGGGTAATCAGCCCCAGCATTTT. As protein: CASTPQGNQPQHF.

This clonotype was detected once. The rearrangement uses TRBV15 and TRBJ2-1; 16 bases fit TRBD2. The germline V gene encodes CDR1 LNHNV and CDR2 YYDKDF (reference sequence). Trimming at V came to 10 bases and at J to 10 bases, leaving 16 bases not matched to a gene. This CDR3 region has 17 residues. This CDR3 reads CAILPGLAGGVGDEQFF. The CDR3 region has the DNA TGTGCCATCCTACCGGGACTAGCGGGGGGGGTAGGTGACGAGCAGTTCTTC. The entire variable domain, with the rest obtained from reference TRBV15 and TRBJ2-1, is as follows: DAMVIQNPRYQVTQFGKPVTLSCSQTLNHNVMYWYQQKSSQAPKLLFHYYDKDFNNEADTPDNFQSRRPNTSFCFLDIRSPGLGDTAMYLCAILPGLAGGVGDEQFFGPGTRLTVL.

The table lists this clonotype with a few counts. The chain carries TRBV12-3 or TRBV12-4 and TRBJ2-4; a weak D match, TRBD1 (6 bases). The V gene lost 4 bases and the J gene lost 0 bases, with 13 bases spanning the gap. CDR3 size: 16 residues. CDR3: CASSYRTVLAKNIQYF. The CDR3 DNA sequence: TGTGCCAGCAGTTACCGGACAGTCCTAGCCAAAAACATTCAGTACTTC.

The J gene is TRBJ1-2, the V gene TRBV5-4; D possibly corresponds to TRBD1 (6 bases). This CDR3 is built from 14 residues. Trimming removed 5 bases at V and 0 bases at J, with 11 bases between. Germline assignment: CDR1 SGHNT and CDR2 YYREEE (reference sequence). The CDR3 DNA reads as TGTGCCAGCAGGGGAGAGGGGGCTAACTATGGCTACACCTTC. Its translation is CASRGEGANYGYTF.

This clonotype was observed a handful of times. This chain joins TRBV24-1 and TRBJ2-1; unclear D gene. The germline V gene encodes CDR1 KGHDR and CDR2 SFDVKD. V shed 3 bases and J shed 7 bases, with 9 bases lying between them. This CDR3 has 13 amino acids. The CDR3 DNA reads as TGTGCCACCAGTGATCACAGTTTTAATGAGCAGTTCTTC. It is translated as CATSDHSFNEQFF.

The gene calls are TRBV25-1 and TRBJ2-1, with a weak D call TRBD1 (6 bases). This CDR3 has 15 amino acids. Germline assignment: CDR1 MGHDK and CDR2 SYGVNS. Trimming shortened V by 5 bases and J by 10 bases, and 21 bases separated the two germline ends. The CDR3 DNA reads TGTGCCAGCAGTAGTGGGGGCAGGGGCCTGGTCGAGCAGTTCTTC. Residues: CASSSGGRGLVEQFF.

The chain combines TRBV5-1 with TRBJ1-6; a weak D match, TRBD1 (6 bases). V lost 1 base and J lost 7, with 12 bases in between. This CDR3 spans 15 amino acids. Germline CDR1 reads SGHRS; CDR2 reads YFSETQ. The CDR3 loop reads CASSLSTGSNSPLHF. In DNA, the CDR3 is TGCGCCAGCAGCTTGAGCACAGGGTCCAATTCACCCCTCCACTTT.

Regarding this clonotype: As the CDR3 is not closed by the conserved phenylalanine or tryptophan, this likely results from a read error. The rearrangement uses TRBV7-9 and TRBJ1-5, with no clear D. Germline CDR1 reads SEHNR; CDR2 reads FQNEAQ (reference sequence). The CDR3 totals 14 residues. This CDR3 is CANSLSGPNQPQHS. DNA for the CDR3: TGTGCCAACAGCTTATCAGGTCCCAATCAGCCCCAGCATTCT.

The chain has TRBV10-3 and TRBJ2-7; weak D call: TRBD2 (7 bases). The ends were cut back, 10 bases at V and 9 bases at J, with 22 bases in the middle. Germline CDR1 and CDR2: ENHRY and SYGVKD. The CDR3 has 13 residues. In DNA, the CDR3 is TGTGCCAGCAGATCCGGGGGGCGCGGGGGGCAGTACTTC. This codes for CASRSGGRGGQYF.

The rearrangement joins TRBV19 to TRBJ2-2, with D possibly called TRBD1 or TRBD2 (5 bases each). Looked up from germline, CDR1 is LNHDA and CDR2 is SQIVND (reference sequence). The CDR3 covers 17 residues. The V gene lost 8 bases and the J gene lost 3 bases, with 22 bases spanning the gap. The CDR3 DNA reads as TGTGCCAGTGCCATAAGGGGACGGGTCGGTTACACCGGGGAGCTGTTTTTT. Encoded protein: CASAIRGRVGYTGELFF.

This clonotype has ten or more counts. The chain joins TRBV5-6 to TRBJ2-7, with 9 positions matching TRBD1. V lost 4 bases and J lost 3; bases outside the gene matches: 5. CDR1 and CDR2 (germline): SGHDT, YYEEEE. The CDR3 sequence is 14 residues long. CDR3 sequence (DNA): TGTGCCAGCAGCCCGGGACAGGGTCACTACGAGCAGTACTTC. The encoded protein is CASSPGQGHYEQYF. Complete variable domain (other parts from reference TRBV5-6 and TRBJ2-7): DAGVTQSPTHLIKTRGQQVTLRCSPKSGHDTVSWYQQALGQGPQFIFQYYEEEERQRGNFPDRFSGHQFPNYSSELNVNALLLGDSALYLCASSPGQGHYEQYFGPGTRLTVT.

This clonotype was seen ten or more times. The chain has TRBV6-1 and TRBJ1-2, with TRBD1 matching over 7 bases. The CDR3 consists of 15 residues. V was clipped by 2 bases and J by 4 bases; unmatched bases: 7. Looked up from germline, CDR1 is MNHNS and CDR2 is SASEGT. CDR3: CASSEWAGGSYGYTF. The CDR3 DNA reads TGTGCCAGCAGTGAATGGGCAGGGGGTAGCTATGGCTACACCTTC.

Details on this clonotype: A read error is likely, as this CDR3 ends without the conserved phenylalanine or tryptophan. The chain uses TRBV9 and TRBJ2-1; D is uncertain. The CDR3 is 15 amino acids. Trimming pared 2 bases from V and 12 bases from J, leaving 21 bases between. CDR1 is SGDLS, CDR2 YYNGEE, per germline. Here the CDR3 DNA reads TGTGCCAGCAGCGTGAAGGCTAGTATGAGAGATGGGCAGTTCCTC. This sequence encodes CASSVKASMRDGQFL.